These 27 T cell receptor beta chains were all obtained from the same sample, sequenced in a study of cytomegalovirus exposure and HLA in healthy donors. The protocol was immunoSEQ multiplex PCR, while the TCRdb copy is restricted to in-frame clones and leaves out a portion. This sample has about 110,000 clones, with 88% found just once. The specimen was PBMCs. The receptor set was obtained from a woman aged 18-35 years in good health and CMV-seropositive.

This clone has just a few counts. The chain recombines TRBV4-2 with TRBJ2-2, with 8 bases lining up with TRBD2. The CDR3 loop spans 15 amino acids. Per germline, CDR1 LGHNA and CDR2 YNFKEQ. J gave up 3 bases and V 4 bases, and 4 bases lay outside the gene matches. The CDR3 bases are TGTGCCAGCAGCCCCCGGGGGGGCGACACCGGGGAGCTGTTTTTT. Translation gives CASSPRGGDTGELFF.

CDR3 residues: CASSLGGNTEAFF. CDR3 nucleotide sequence: TGTGCCAGCAGTCTCGGCGGGAACACTGAAGCTTTCTTT. The gene calls are TRBV2 and TRBJ1-1, with D unresolved. V was trimmed by 5 bases and J by 1 base, leaving 8 bases between them. Germline CDR1 is SNHLY and CDR2 is FYNNEI. The CDR3 loop spans 13 amino acids. The full variable domain, with the rest looked up from reference TRBV2 and TRBJ1-1, is EPEVTQTPSHQVTQMGQEVILRCVPISNHLYFYWYRQILGQKVEFLVSFYNNEISEKSEIFDDQFSVERPDGSNFTLKIRSTKLEDSAMYFCASSLGGNTEAFFGQGTRLTVV.

With regard to this clone: Other DNA sequences in the same sample also yield this CDR3. The CDR3, as DNA: TGTGCCAGCAGCCTCGGGGGCACAGATACGCAGTATTTT. Translation gives CASSLGGTDTQYF. This chain connects TRBV7-9 to TRBJ2-3; tentatively, D is TRBD2 (5 bases). This CDR3 contains 13 residues. V was trimmed by 5 bases and J by 1 base, leaving 7 bases between them. Germline V lookup: CDR1 SEHNR, CDR2 FQNEAQ (reference sequence).

The gene calls are TRBV7-9 and TRBJ2-3, with TRBD2 as a possible D gene (6 bases). The CDR3 contains 16 residues. CDR1 and CDR2 from the germline V gene are SEHNR and FQNEAQ (reference sequence). Trimming took off 2 bases at V and 1 base at J, with 13 bases between the two ends. The CDR3 region is CASSLSGGGGTDTQYF. CDR3 nucleotides: TGTGCCAGCAGCTTATCTGGGGGAGGTGGCACAGATACGCAGTATTTT.

The chain uses TRBV11-1 and TRBJ2-5, with 8 bases matching TRBD1. With V trimmed by 1 base and J by 6 bases, 7 bases remained unmatched. Germline assignment: CDR1 SGHAT and CDR2 FQDESV (reference sequence). The CDR3 covers 15 residues. The CDR3 DNA reads as TGTGCCAGCAGCTTAGTCGGACAGGGTAGGAAGACCCAGTACTTC. Amino acids: CASSLVGQGRKTQYF.

The rearrangement uses TRBV28 and TRBJ1-3; D is possibly TRBD1 (6 bases). The germline V gene encodes CDR1 MDHEN and CDR2 SYDVKM. The CDR3 has 14 amino acids. V gave up 8 bases and J gave up 3 bases, with 14 bases separating them. In DNA, the CDR3 is TGTGCCAGCGATGGATCAGGGGTTGGAAACACCATATATTTT. This sequence encodes CASDGSGVGNTIYF.

The chain joins TRBV5-4 to TRBJ1-6; 8 bases map to TRBD1. This CDR3 spans 13 amino acids. The ends lost 4 bases at V and 7 bases at J; junction bases unmatched: 1. Germline loops: CDR1 SGHNT, CDR2 YYREEE (reference sequence). In nucleotides, the CDR3 is TGTGCCAGCAGCACAGGGGGAAATTCACCCCTCCACTTT. This encodes CASSTGGNSPLHF.

The chain is built from TRBV19 and TRBJ1-6, with D possibly TRBD1 on 6 matching bases. V lost 2 bases to trimming and J lost 10 bases, with 12 bases between them. Looked up from germline, CDR1 is LNHDA and CDR2 is SQIVND (reference sequence). This CDR3 has 14 amino acids. The CDR3 sequence: CASSITGKISPLHF. CDR3 nucleotides: TGTGCCAGTAGTATAACAGGGAAGATCTCACCCCTCCACTTT. Full variable domain (outside the CDR3, taken from reference TRBV19 and TRBJ1-6): DGGITQSPKYLFRKEGQNVTLSCEQNLNHDAMYWYRQDPGQGLRLIYYSQIVNDFQKGDIAEGYSVSREKKESFPLTVTSAQKNPTAFYLCASSITGKISPLHFGNGTRLTVT.

The chain recombines TRBV6-5 with TRBJ2-1; 7 nucleotides match TRBD1. This CDR3 has 14 residues. Trimming cost V 4 bases and J 0 bases; bases outside gene matches: 0. Germline assignment: CDR1 MNHEY and CDR2 SVGAGI. CDR3 sequence (DNA): TGTGCCAGCAGTTGGGACAGCTCCTACAATGAGCAGTTCTTC. Residues: CASSWDSSYNEQFF.

V gene TRBV6-1 combines with J gene TRBJ1-5; D uncertain. V was clipped by 0 bases and J by 4 bases, with 10 bases between them. The CDR3 contains 15 residues. CDR1 MNHNS and CDR2 SASEGT come from the germline V gene. This CDR3 is CASSEARGMNQPQHF. The CDR3 DNA reads as TGTGCCAGCAGTGAAGCGCGGGGAATGAATCAGCCCCAGCATTTT.

This chain joins TRBV23-1 and TRBJ2-1; a possible D gene is TRBD1 (6 bases). TRBV23-1 is known as an ORF, though its function is uncertain. CDR3 length equals 16 residues. The ends were cut back, 6 bases at V and 0 bases at J, with 15 bases in the middle. The CDR3 nucleotides read TGCGCCAGCAGATTGATGGGACACATCTCCTACAATGAGCAGTTCTTC. Amino acid sequence: CASRLMGHISYNEQFF.

This clone was seen a handful of times. The V call is TRBV5-5, the J call TRBJ2-7, with 8 bases identical to TRBD1. Germline V gives CDR1 SGHKS, CDR2 YYEKEE (reference sequence). After removal of 3 bases from V and 5 bases from J, the junction contained 7 bases not matched to a gene. CDR3 length equals 14 residues. CDR3 DNA sequence: TGTGCCAGCAGCTGGACAGGGCGGTCTAACGAGCAGTACTTC. Translating it yields CASSWTGRSNEQYF.

This clone is a singleton in its sample. The CDR3 carries no conserved terminal phenylalanine or tryptophan, so it likely arises from a read error. The chain has TRBV7-9 and TRBJ1-6; 8 bases match TRBD1. The CDR3 consists of 15 residues. CDR1 and CDR2 (germline): SEHNR, FQNEAQ (reference sequence). V lost 5 bases and J lost 7; bases outside the gene matches: 7. CDR3 region: CASSDGQGGNSPLHL. CDR3 sequence (DNA): TGTGCCAGCAGCGACGGACAGGGAGGGAATTCACCCCTCCACCTT.

This rearrangement joins TRBV29-1 to TRBJ2-3, with unresolved D. Trimming removed 0 bases from V and 0 bases from J, with 10 bases in between. Germline CDR1 is SQVTM and CDR2 is ANQGSEA. This CDR3 spans 15 amino acids. The CDR3 nucleotides read TGCAGCGTTGAAGATCTCGCGACTAGCACAGATACGCAGTATTTT. Translation gives CSVEDLATSTDTQYF.

The table lists this clone with a count of one. This chain links TRBV7-7 with TRBJ1-4; tentatively, D is TRBD1 (6 bases). Looked up from germline, CDR1 is SSHAT and CDR2 is FNYEAQ (reference sequence). The CDR3 spans 16 residues. Trimming took off 5 bases at V and 7 bases at J, with 20 bases between the two ends. Here the CDR3 DNA reads TGTGCCAGCAGCCCTAACCCAGGGGCTAGGGGTGAAAAACTGTTTTTT. Residues: CASSPNPGARGEKLFF.

As regards this clone: The same CDR3 is also encoded by other DNA sequences in this sample. This chain joins TRBV5-6 and TRBJ1-2; 9 positions agree with TRBD1. Germline-derived CDR1 and CDR2 are SGHDT and YYEEEE. The CDR3 totals 13 residues. Losses at the gene ends were 4 bases for V and 5 bases for J; bases not matched to a gene: 3. The CDR3, as DNA: TGTGCCAGCAGCCTAGACAGGGGGTATGGCTACACCTTC. Its translation is CASSLDRGYGYTF.

The V call is TRBV15, the J call TRBJ1-4; a weak D match, TRBD1 (5 bases). CDR1 LNHNV and CDR2 YYDKDF come from the germline V gene (reference sequence). The CDR3 extends over 16 amino acids. Deletions cut 2 bases from V and 4 bases from J, with 14 bases between. The CDR3 here is CATSRSPQGLNEKLFF. DNA of the CDR3: TGTGCCACCAGCAGATCCCCTCAGGGACTTAATGAAAAACTGTTTTTT.

V is TRBV6-1 and J is TRBJ1-5, with 8 nucleotides matching TRBD1. V was pared by 6 bases and J by 7 bases, with 8 bases of the junction left unmatched. This CDR3 spans 14 amino acids. Germline V gene data show CDR1 as MNHNS and CDR2 as SASEGT. CDR3 sequence (DNA): TGTGCCAGCAGACCCGGACAGGGCGGCCAGCCCCAGCATTTT. It translates to CASRPGQGGQPQHF.

The chain carries TRBV18 and TRBJ1-2, with a weak D call TRBD1 (6 bases). CDR1 KGHSH and CDR2 LQKENI come from the germline V gene. V was pared by 4 bases and J by 4 bases, with 10 bases between. The length of the CDR3 is 13 residues. In DNA form, the CDR3 reads TGTGCCAGCTCACAGGAACAGGGCTATGGCTACACCTTC. It encodes CASSQEQGYGYTF.

V is TRBV10-3 and J is TRBJ2-7; 11 bases line up with TRBD2. V trimming: 6 bases; J trimming: 1 base; junction bases outside the gene matches: 2. The CDR3 length is 14 residues. The V gene's germline CDR1 is ENHRY and CDR2 SYGVKD. The CDR3 region is CAIRGTSGSYEQYF. In DNA form, the CDR3 reads TGTGCCATCAGAGGGACTAGCGGATCCTACGAGCAGTACTTC.

The V and J genes are TRBV14 and TRBJ1-1; D is undetermined. V lost 5 bases and J lost 2, with 12 bases in between. CDR3 length: 14 amino acids. Germline loops: CDR1 SGHDN, CDR2 FVKESK. As DNA, the CDR3 is TGTGCCAGCAGCGCTCCGGGAGCAAACACTGAAGCTTTCTTT. It specifies CASSAPGANTEAFF.

This clone was recorded a few times. This sequence joins TRBV7-8 and TRBJ1-3; tentative D call: TRBD1 (6 bases). CDR1 is SGHVS and CDR2 is FQNEAQ in the germline V gene. Between the trimmed V and J ends, which lost 5 bases and 5 bases, there was a span of 13 bases. CDR3 length: 14 amino acids. The CDR3, as DNA: TGTGCCAGCAGCCTACAGGGTAGTAGAAACACCATATATTTT. Encoded protein: CASSLQGSRNTIYF. The variable domain in full, with the rest retrieved from reference TRBV7-8 and TRBJ1-3, is GAGVSQSPRYKVAKRGQDVALRCDPISGHVSLFWYQQALGQGPEFLTYFQNEAQLDKSGLPSDRFFAERPEGSVSTLKIQRTQQEDSAVYLCASSLQGSRNTIYFGEGSWLTVV.

The rearrangement links TRBV7-2 to TRBJ1-1; D is undetermined. Germline CDR1 SGHTA, CDR2 FQGNSA. The CDR3 runs 11 residues. Trimming stripped 3 bases from V and 8 bases from J, with 7 bases between. The CDR3 sequence is CASSFRVEAFF. The DNA for the CDR3 is TGTGCCAGCAGCTTCCGGGTAGAAGCTTTCTTT.

Only one count was recorded for this clone. This sequence joins TRBV2 and TRBJ1-2; D unresolved. Germline lookup yields CDR1 SNHLY and CDR2 FYNNEI. Trimming pared 1 base from V and 5 bases from J, leaving 17 bases between. This CDR3 has 16 residues. CDR3: CASSEGRAENRYGYTF. DNA of the CDR3: TGTGCCAGCAGTGAAGGGAGGGCAGAAAATCGGTATGGCTACACCTTC. Full variable domain (missing parts from reference TRBV2 and TRBJ1-2): EPEVTQTPSHQVTQMGQEVILRCVPISNHLYFYWYRQILGQKVEFLVSFYNNEISEKSEIFDDQFSVERPDGSNFTLKIRSTKLEDSAMYFCASSEGRAENRYGYTFGSGTRLTVV.

The gene calls are TRBV27 and TRBJ1-2; TRBD1 aligns across 7 bases. Looked up from germline, CDR1 is MNHEY and CDR2 is SMNVEV (reference sequence). This CDR3 contains 13 residues. V was clipped by 5 bases and J by 8 bases; unmatched bases: 8. The CDR3 reads CASSPQGQAGYTF. Here the CDR3 DNA reads TGTGCCAGCAGTCCCCAAGGACAGGCGGGCTACACCTTC.

The V and J genes are TRBV15 and TRBJ1-3, with 9 bases matching TRBD1. Germline CDR1 LNHNV, CDR2 YYDKDF (reference sequence). With V trimmed by 0 bases and J by 3 bases, 12 bases remained unmatched. The CDR3 consists of 19 residues. This CDR3 reads CATSRDLGTGLAFGNTIYF. The CDR3 coding sequence is TGTGCCACCAGCAGAGACCTCGGGACAGGGTTAGCCTTTGGAAACACCATATATTTT.

The V call is TRBV29-1, the J call TRBJ1-4, with 8 bases lining up with TRBD1. V lost 4 bases and J lost 3; bases outside the gene matches: 7. Germline V gives CDR1 SQVTM, CDR2 ANQGSEA. This CDR3 has 15 residues. CDR3 nucleotides: TGCAGCGTTGTCCAGGGGGCGCAGTCTAATGAAAAACTGTTTTTT. This gives the protein CSVVQGAQSNEKLFF.